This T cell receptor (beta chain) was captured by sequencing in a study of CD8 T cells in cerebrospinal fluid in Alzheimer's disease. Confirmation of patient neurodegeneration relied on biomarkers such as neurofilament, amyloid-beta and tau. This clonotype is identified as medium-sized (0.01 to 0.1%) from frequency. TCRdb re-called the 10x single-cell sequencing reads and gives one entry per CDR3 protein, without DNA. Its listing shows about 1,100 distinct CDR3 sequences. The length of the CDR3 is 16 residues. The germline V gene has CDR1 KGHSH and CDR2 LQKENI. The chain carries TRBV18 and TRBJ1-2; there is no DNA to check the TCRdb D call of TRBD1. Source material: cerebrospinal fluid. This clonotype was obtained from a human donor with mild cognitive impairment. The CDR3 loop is CASSRIPQDSNYGYTF.